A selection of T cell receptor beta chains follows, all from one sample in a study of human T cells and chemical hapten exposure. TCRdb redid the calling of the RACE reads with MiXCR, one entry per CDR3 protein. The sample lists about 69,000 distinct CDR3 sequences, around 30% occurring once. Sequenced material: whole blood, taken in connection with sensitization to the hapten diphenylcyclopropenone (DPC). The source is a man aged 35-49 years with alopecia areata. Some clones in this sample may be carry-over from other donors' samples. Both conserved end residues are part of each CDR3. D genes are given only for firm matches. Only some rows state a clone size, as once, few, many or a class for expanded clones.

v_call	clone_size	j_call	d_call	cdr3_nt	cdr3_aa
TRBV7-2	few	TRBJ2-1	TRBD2	TGTGCCAGCAGCTCTAGGACTAGGGTCTCCTACAATGAGCAGTTCTTC	CASSSRTRVSYNEQFF
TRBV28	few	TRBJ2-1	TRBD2	TGTGCCAGCAGTCCGGGACTAGCGGGAGAAGAGCAGTTCTTC	CASSPGLAGEEQFF
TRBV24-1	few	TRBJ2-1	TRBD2	TGTGCCACCAGTGATTTTAGACTAGCGGGAGATGAGCAGTTCTTC	CATSDFRLAGDEQFF
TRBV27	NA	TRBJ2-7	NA	TGTGCCAGCAGTTTACCGGGCGGTTCAGGGATTCACGAGCAGTACTTC	CASSLPGGSGIHEQYF
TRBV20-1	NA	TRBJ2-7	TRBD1	TGCAGTGGACAGGGGGGATTCTACGAGCAGTACTTC	CSGQGGFYEQYF
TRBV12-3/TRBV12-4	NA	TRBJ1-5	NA	TGTGCCAGCAGTTTCGAAGGGCAGCCCCAGCATTTT	CASSFEGQPQHF
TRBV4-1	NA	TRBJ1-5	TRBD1	TGCGCCAGCAGCCAAGAAAAAGGGCAGGGGGACCAGCCCCAGCATTTT	CASSQEKGQGDQPQHF
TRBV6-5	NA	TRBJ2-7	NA	TGTGCCAGCAGCCTACTCGGCGACAGGACCTACGAGCAGTACTTC	CASSLLGDRTYEQYF
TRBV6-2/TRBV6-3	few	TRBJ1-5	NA	TGTGCCAGCAGTTACTCTGGCAGTCTAACAGCCCAGCATTTT	CASSYSGSLTAQHF
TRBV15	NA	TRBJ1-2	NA	TGTGCCACCAGCGGCCCCGGGGGCTATGGCTACACCTTC	CATSGPGGYGYTF
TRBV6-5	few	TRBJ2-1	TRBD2	TGTGCCAGCAGTTTACTAGCGGGAGGTAGTAATGAGCAGTTCTTC	CASSLLAGGSNEQFF
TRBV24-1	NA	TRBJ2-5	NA	TGTGCCACCAGTGGTACAGGATCCCAAGAGACCCAGTACTTC	CATSGTGSQETQYF
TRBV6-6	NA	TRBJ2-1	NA	TGTGCCAGCAGTACGACCCCTTCGAGCTCCTACAATGAGCAGTTCTTC	CASSTTPSSSYNEQFF
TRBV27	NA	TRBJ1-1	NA	TGTGCCAGCAGGGTGGGCACAGTTTTCACTGAAGCTTTCTTT	CASRVGTVFTEAFF
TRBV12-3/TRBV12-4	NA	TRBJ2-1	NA	TGTGCCAGCAAACTCCAAGCAACGGCTGGGAGTGTGCAGTTCTTC	CASKLQATAGSVQFF
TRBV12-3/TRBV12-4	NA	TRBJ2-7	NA	TGTGCCAGCAGCTTGGCTGAAGGGGGACCGTACGAGCAGTACTTC	CASSLAEGGPYEQYF
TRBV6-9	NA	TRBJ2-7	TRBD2	TGTGCCAGCACCCAGGGGACTAGCGGGATCCAATACGAGCAGTACTTC	CASTQGTSGIQYEQYF
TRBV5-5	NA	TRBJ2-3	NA	TGTGCCAGCAGCTTGGACGGGACGACGCAGTATTTT	CASSLDGTTQYF
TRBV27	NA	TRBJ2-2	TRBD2	TGTGCCAGCAGTTCCTCCCTAGCGGGAGTAGAGACCGGGGAGCTGTTTTTT	CASSSSLAGVETGELFF
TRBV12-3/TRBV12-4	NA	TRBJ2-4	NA	TGTGCCAGCAGTTTGGGGTATGGGGGACTAGCCAAAAACATTCAGTACTTC	CASSLGYGGLAKNIQYF
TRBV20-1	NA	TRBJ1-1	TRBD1	TGCAGTGCTAGCCCCCCCAGGGGGCCCACTGAAGCTTTCTTT	CSASPPRGPTEAFF
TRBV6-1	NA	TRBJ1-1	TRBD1	TGTGCCAGCAGTGTATCACAGGGGACTGAAGCTTTCTTT	CASSVSQGTEAFF
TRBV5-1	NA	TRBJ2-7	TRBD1	TGCGCCAGCAGGCCCGGGACAGTCCACGAGCAGTACTTC	CASRPGTVHEQYF
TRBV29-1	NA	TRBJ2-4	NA	TGCAGCGTTGAAGTAGGGGTAGGGTCCAAAAACATTCAGTACTTC	CSVEVGVGSKNIQYF
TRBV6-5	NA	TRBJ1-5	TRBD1	TGTGCCAGCAGTTACCAGGGGGCCAGCAATCAGCCCCAGCATTTT	CASSYQGASNQPQHF
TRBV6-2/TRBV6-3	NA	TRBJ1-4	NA	TGTGCCAGCAGTTACAGTCGTGGAAATGAAAAACTGTTTTTT	CASSYSRGNEKLFF
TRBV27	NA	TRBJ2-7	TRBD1	TGTGCCAGCAGTGACGGACAGGGGGCGGCCTACGAGCAGTACTTC	CASSDGQGAAYEQYF
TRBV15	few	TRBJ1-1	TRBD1	TGTGCCACCAGCCTTCCCGGGACAGGGGGCGCGGCTGAAGCTTTCTTT	CATSLPGTGGAAEAFF
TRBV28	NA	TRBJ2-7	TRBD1	TGTGCCAGCAGTGATCGGGACAGGGGAGTAAGCTACGAGCAGTACTTC	CASSDRDRGVSYEQYF
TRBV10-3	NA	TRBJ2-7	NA	TGTGCCATCAGTGAGTCGATGGGGCGGACCTACGAGCAGTACTTC	CAISESMGRTYEQYF
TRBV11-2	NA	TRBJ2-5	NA	TGTGCCAGCAGCTTACATGTCCCTGGATGGGACCAAAGGACCCAGTACTTC	CASSLHVPGWDQRTQYF
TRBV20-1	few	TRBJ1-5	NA	TGCAGTGCTGGGGTGACCCGAGGACAAAGCAATCAGCCCCAGCATTTT	CSAGVTRGQSNQPQHF
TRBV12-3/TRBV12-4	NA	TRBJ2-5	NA	TGTGCCAGCAGCCGTCCCGAGGGGGGCTGGGAGACCCAGTACTTC	CASSRPEGGWETQYF
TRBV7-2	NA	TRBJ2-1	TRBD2	TGTGCCAGCAGCTTTAGCGGGAACTCCTACAATGAGCAGTTCTTC	CASSFSGNSYNEQFF
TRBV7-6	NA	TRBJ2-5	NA	TGTGCCAGCAGCTTAGGGAGCCGGGACTTCCCGGGGACCCAGTACTTC	CASSLGSRDFPGTQYF
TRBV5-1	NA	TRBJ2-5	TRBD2	TGCGCCAGCAGCTTCGGACTAGCGTTACAAGAGACCCAGTACTTC	CASSFGLALQETQYF
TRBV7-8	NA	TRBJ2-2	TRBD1	TGTGCCAGCAGCTTAGGGGCAGGGGGGAACACCGGGGAGCTGTTTTTT	CASSLGAGGNTGELFF
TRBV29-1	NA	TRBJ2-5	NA	TGCAGCGCAGGAGGGGGAGGCCAAGAGACCCAGTACTTC	CSAGGGGQETQYF
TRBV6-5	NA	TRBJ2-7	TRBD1	TGTGCCAGTGGACAGGGACGCTACGAGCAGTACTTC	CASGQGRYEQYF
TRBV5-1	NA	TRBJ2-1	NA	TGCGCCAGCAGCCAGGGAGTAACCTACAATGAGCAGTTCTTC	CASSQGVTYNEQFF